One sample yielded the 19 T cell receptor beta chains listed below, sequenced in a study of regulatory T cells in long-lasting Graves disease. Construction of TCR beta libraries relied on iRepertoire HTBI primers and on Arm-PCR targeting CDR3 regions. Each CDR3 protein gets one entry after TCRdb re-called the multiplex PCR reads with MiXCR. The repertoire consists of about 300,000 distinct CDR3 sequences, with 18% occurring once and the leading ten covering 38%. Time point defined: newly diagnosed GD, antithyroid drugs for less than 3 months. The TCR library was made from RNA extracted from PBMCs. Here the sequenced sample was peripheral blood mononuclear cells (PBMCs), taken at new diagnosis, from a patient treated with antithyroid drugs. The receptor source for this set is a female donor with Graves disease.

This clonotype was detected many times. Written as DNA, the CDR3 is TGTGCCAGCAGCTCCCCTAATAATTTAGCTAACACTGAAGCTTTCTTT. Translated, it gives CASSSPNNLANTEAFF. The rearrangement links TRBV7-9 to TRBJ1-1, with no clear D. This CDR3 has 16 amino acids. Germline V gives CDR1 SEHNR, CDR2 FQNEAQ (reference sequence). Trimming took 4 bases from V and 2 from J, leaving 17 bases between them.

J is TRBJ2-7 and V is TRBV2; TRBD2 might be the D (5 bases). The germline V gene encodes CDR1 SNHLY and CDR2 FYNNEI. V lost 2 bases and J lost 6, with 11 bases in between. The CDR3 extends over 13 amino acids. In DNA form, the CDR3 reads TGTGCCAGCAGTGAAACGGGGTCCCCCGAGCAGTACTTC. This encodes CASSETGSPEQYF. The full variable domain, completed using reference TRBV2 and TRBJ2-7, is EPEVTQTPSHQVTQMGQEVILRCVPISNHLYFYWYRQILGQKVEFLVSFYNNEISEKSEIFDDQFSVERPDGSNFTLKIRSTKLEDSAMYFCASSETGSPEQYFGPGTRLTVT.

This clonotype was detected many times. This chain uses TRBV28 with TRBJ2-7, with TRBD1 matching over 7 bases. J was trimmed by 2 bases and V by 8 bases; bases with no gene match: 9. The CDR3 totals 14 residues. Germline-derived CDR1 and CDR2 are MDHEN and SYDVKM. CDR3 nucleotides: TGTGCCAGCGGGAACAGGGGTTTGACCTACGAGCAGTACTTC. As protein: CASGNRGLTYEQYF.

To note about this clonotype: A much more abundant neighbour one base away suggests this may be a read error. The chain links TRBV19 to TRBJ2-5, with 13 positions matching TRBD2. The CDR3 consists of 17 residues. Germline values: CDR1 LNHDA, CDR2 SQIVND (reference sequence). The DNA for the CDR3 is TGTGCCAGTAGTATAGGGAGGACTAGCGGGAGTGAAGAGACCCCGTACTTC. As protein: CASSIGRTSGSEETPYF.

This sequence joins TRBV19 and TRBJ2-3; TRBD1 matches 11 bases. Trimming cost V 10 bases and J 2 bases; bases outside gene matches: 5. Per the germline V gene, CDR1 is LNHDA and CDR2 is SQIVND (reference sequence). The CDR3 consists of 14 residues. The CDR3 DNA sequence: TGTGCCAAGATTGGACAGGGGGCCACAGATACGCAGTATTTT. Encoded protein: CAKIGQGATDTQYF.

This chain connects TRBV5-6 to TRBJ2-7; D tentatively reads TRBD1 or TRBD2 (5 bases each). Trimming cost V 0 bases and J 6 bases, with 7 bases left between them. Germline V gives CDR1 SGHDT, CDR2 YYEEEE. The CDR3 consists of 12 residues. CDR3 sequence: CASSLGDVEQYF. Written as DNA, the CDR3 is TGTGCCAGCAGCTTGGGGGACGTCGAGCAGTACTTC.

The rearrangement joins TRBV5-1 to TRBJ2-5, with TRBD2 matching 13 bases. Germline values: CDR1 SGHRS, CDR2 YFSETQ. Unmatched junction bases numbered 4, after V lost 4 bases and J lost 4 bases. The CDR3 contains 15 residues. The CDR3: CASSPGLAGTETQYF. DNA for the CDR3: TGCGCCAGCAGCCCGGGACTAGCGGGAACAGAGACCCAGTACTTC.

This clonotype was seen only a few times. Mismatch with germline at one junction end may stem from a read error. V and J are TRBV11-1 and TRBJ2-2; D not resolved. Germline assignment: CDR1 SGHAT and CDR2 FQDESV (reference sequence). The CDR3 is 12 amino acids. CDR3: CASKGLFGELFF. The DNA for the CDR3 is TGCGCCAGCAAGGGTTTATTCGGGGAGCTGTTTTTT.

This clonotype was counted a few times. The chain employs TRBV19 and TRBJ2-5; 9 bases align to TRBD2. The junction had 5 bases not matched to a gene; V was cut back by 9 bases and J by 3 bases. This CDR3 region has 13 residues. CDR1 is LNHDA and CDR2 is SQIVND in the germline V gene (reference sequence). The CDR3 sequence: CASARLAEETQYF. In DNA, the CDR3 is TGTGCCAGCGCTAGACTAGCGGAAGAGACCCAGTACTTC. Looking up the rest from reference TRBV19 and TRBJ2-5 gives the full variable domain: DGGITQSPKYLFRKEGQNVTLSCEQNLNHDAMYWYRQDPGQGLRLIYYSQIVNDFQKGDIAEGYSVSREKKESFPLTVTSAQKNPTAFYLCASARLAEETQYFGPGTRLLVL.

This clonotype showed up many times. The chain joins TRBV4-1 to TRBJ1-1; 8 bases fit TRBD1. CDR3 length: 16 residues. Germline V CDR1 and CDR2: MGHRA, YSYEKL. V lost 3 bases, J lost 5 bases, and 11 bases stayed unmatched. CDR3 bases: TGCGCCAGCAGCCACCTGCCCAGGGGGCGATGGACTGAAGCTTTCTTT. This encodes CASSHLPRGRWTEAFF.

The V and J genes are TRBV30 and TRBJ2-1; D not resolved. Germline V lookup: CDR1 GTSNPN, CDR2 SVGIG (reference sequence). Trimming removed 2 bases from V and 8 bases from J, with 13 bases in between. The CDR3 runs to 13 residues. The CDR3 nucleotides are TGTGCCTGGAGTCCCAAAAACGGAGATGAGCAGTTCTTC. Its translation: CAWSPKNGDEQFF.

The rearrangement links TRBV24-1 to TRBJ2-7; D remains unclear. This CDR3 contains 14 residues. From germline, CDR1 is KGHDR and CDR2 SFDVKD. V shed 2 bases and J shed 2 bases, with 9 bases lying between them. CDR3 nucleotide sequence: TGTGCCACCAGTGATTCCGACGGTCCCTACGAGCAGTACTTC. Translating it yields CATSDSDGPYEQYF.

This clonotype was seen ten or more times. This sequence joins TRBV19 and TRBJ2-2; D is possibly TRBD1 or TRBD2 (5 bases each). The germline V and J ends were trimmed by 3 bases and 4 bases, with 9 bases remaining between them. The CDR3 contains 14 residues. The germline gives CDR1 LNHDA, CDR2 SQIVND (reference sequence). The CDR3 loop is CASSIGARTGELFF. In DNA, the CDR3 is TGTGCCAGTAGTATCGGGGCGCGCACCGGGGAGCTGTTTTTT. The entire variable domain, with the rest obtained from reference TRBV19 and TRBJ2-2, is as follows: DGGITQSPKYLFRKEGQNVTLSCEQNLNHDAMYWYRQDPGQGLRLIYYSQIVNDFQKGDIAEGYSVSREKKESFPLTVTSAQKNPTAFYLCASSIGARTGELFFGEGSRLTVL.

In this sample, this clonotype turned up a few times. A much larger clone lies one base from this, so it may be a read error. This rearrangement joins TRBV7-6 to TRBJ2-3; D is ambiguous. Germline assignment: CDR1 SGHVS and CDR2 FNYEAQ. V lost 5 bases and J 1 base, leaving 16 bases between the germline ends. This CDR3 contains 16 residues. The CDR3 DNA reads as TGTGCCAGCAGCCCCGCACCTTGGAGTGGCACAGATACGCAGTATTTT. It yields the protein CASSPAPWSGTDTQYF. Using reference TRBV7-6 and TRBJ2-3 for the parts outside the CDR3, the full variable domain is GAGVSQSPRYKVTKRGQDVALRCDPISGHVSLYWYRQALGQGPEFLTYFNYEAQQDKSGLPNDRFSAERPEGSISTLTIQRTEQRDSAMYRCASSPAPWSGTDTQYFGPGTRLTVL.

This clonotype was found many times. The rearrangement uses TRBV6-1 and TRBJ2-3, with D perhaps matching TRBD2 (5 bases). Trimming pared 6 bases from V and 6 bases from J, leaving 10 bases between. Germline V gene data show CDR1 as MNHNS and CDR2 as SASEGT. The length of the CDR3 is 12 residues. CDR3 loop: CASSGQRDTQYF. The CDR3 DNA reads TGTGCCAGCAGCGGCCAGCGGGATACGCAGTATTTT.

This clonotype showed up many times. This chain joins TRBV20-1 and TRBJ2-3, with a weak D call TRBD2 (6 bases). This CDR3 has 12 residues. Germline V gene lookup returns CDR1 DFQATT and CDR2 SNEGSKA (reference sequence). V lost 3 bases and J 5 bases, leaving 9 bases between the germline ends. The CDR3 is CSASRELDTQYF. CDR3 bases: TGCAGTGCTAGTCGGGAGTTAGATACGCAGTATTTT.

This clonotype was seen repeatedly, ten times or more. V gene TRBV18 combines with J gene TRBJ2-3; tentatively, D is TRBD2 (6 bases). V was pared by 3 bases and J by 3 bases, with 10 bases between. The CDR3 loop spans 14 amino acids. CDR1 is KGHSH and CDR2 is LQKENI in the germline V gene. The CDR3 here is CASSPQRATDTQYF. The CDR3 DNA follows: TGTGCCAGCTCACCGCAGCGGGCGACAGATACGCAGTATTTT.

This clonotype came up a few times. The V and J genes are TRBV30 and TRBJ2-5; no clear D gene. This CDR3 has 13 amino acids. Trimming pared 0 bases from V and 1 base from J, leaving 6 bases between. Germline CDR1 reads GTSNPN; CDR2 reads SVGIG (reference sequence). The CDR3 sequence: CAWSVGGQETQYF. CDR3 sequence (DNA): TGTGCCTGGAGTGTAGGCGGCCAAGAGACCCAGTACTTC.

As DNA, the CDR3 is TGTGCCATCAGTGAGAGCGGGACAGAGGGCTCCTACGAGCAGTACTTC. The encoded protein is CAISESGTEGSYEQYF. This chain links TRBV10-3 with TRBJ2-7; D possibly matches TRBD1 or TRBD2 (7 bases each). CDR3 length: 16 residues. From germline, CDR1 is ENHRY and CDR2 SYGVKD. V lost 2 bases and J 0 bases, leaving 14 bases between the germline ends.